A single sample is the source of the 19 T cell receptor beta chains below, sequenced in a study of blood T cell repertoires in COVID-19 (dated by TCRdb to 2020 to 2021). Library method: the immunoSEQ multiplex PCR assay. The table was pulled from immuneACCESS by TCRdb, which kept in-frame rearrangements only. Such tables lose some clones; where checked, under half of the loss comes from unresolved V genes, and the rest has no known cause. The sample records about 190,000 clones, 82% of which are singletons. The ten top clones hold 6.5% to 9.5% of the sample. The sequencing sample was made of peripheral blood. Receptors originate from a woman aged 55-69 years with COVID-19, enrolled during active disease.

V usage is TRBV6-5 and J usage is TRBJ2-5, with a weak D call TRBD2 (7 bases). Trimming took off 5 bases at V and 4 bases at J, with 14 bases between the two ends. Germline CDR1 reads MNHEY; CDR2 reads SVGAGI. The CDR3 sequence is 14 residues long. The DNA for the CDR3 is TGTGCCAGCAGTCTTGGGAGGGGGTCAGAGACCCAGTACTTC. It codes for CASSLGRGSETQYF.

This clone has just one count. One junction end does not reproduce the germline sequence, and a read error may be involved. This chain uses TRBV28 with TRBJ2-1; 8 bases fit TRBD2. The germline V gene has CDR1 MDHEN and CDR2 SYDVKM. The CDR3 has 13 residues. In DNA form, the CDR3 reads TGTGCCAGCAGTCTACCCAGCGGGAGTGTTAGGGTCTTC. Its protein is CASSLPSGSVRVF. The variable domain in full, completed from reference TRBV28 and TRBJ2-1, reads DVKVTQSSRYLVKRTGEKVFLECVQDMDHENMFWYRQDPGLGLRLIYFSYDVKMKEKGDIPEGYSVSREKKERFSLILESASTNQTSMYLCASSLPSGSVRVFGPGTRLTVL.

The chain links TRBV5-6 to TRBJ1-2, with 12 bases aligning to TRBD1. V lost 4 bases to trimming and J lost 7 bases; unmatched junction nucleotides: 8. Germline V gene data show CDR1 as SGHDT and CDR2 as YYEEEE. This CDR3 comprises 15 residues. The CDR3 DNA sequence: TGTGCCAGCAGCGGGACAGGGGGCGCGACAGTTGGCTACACCTTC. As protein: CASSGTGGATVGYTF.

This chain joins TRBV12-5 and TRBJ1-2, with 7 bases matching TRBD1. The CDR3 has 16 amino acids. CDR1 LGHNT and CDR2 FRNRAP come from the germline V gene. V lost 1 base and J lost 4; bases outside the gene matches: 9. This CDR3 reads CASGLATPGGGYGYTF. CDR3 sequence (DNA): TGTGCTAGTGGTTTGGCAACCCCAGGGGGTGGCTATGGCTACACCTTC.

A few counts support this clone. This chain uses TRBV2 with TRBJ1-2, with D possibly TRBD1 on 5 matching bases. The germline gives CDR1 SNHLY, CDR2 FYNNEI. The CDR3 has 17 residues. V was pared by 0 bases and J by 4 bases, with 18 bases between. CDR3 nucleotide sequence: TGTGCCAGCAGTGAAGCGCTTGAGGCCAGGGAAACCTATGGCTACACCTTC. This translates into CASSEALEARETYGYTF.

This clone showed up just once. The chain carries TRBV4-2 and TRBJ2-1; 8 bases are shared with TRBD2. V lost 4 bases, J lost 2 bases, and 10 bases stayed unmatched. The CDR3 extends over 17 amino acids. CDR1 is LGHNA and CDR2 is YNFKEQ in the germline V gene. The CDR3 bases are TGTGCCAGCAGCCCAGGATCGGAGCGGGAGACCTACAATGAGCAGTTCTTC. This gives the protein CASSPGSERETYNEQFF.

The chain uses TRBV19 and TRBJ2-1; 9 bases map to TRBD2. Germline values: CDR1 LNHDA, CDR2 SQIVND (reference sequence). The CDR3 spans 13 residues. The V and J ends lost 0 bases and 9 bases, in that order; junction bases with no gene match: 0. DNA of the CDR3: TGTGCCAGTAGTATAGATAGCGGGGGTGAGCAGTTCTTC. Protein product: CASSIDSGGEQFF.

The rearrangement uses TRBV7-9 and TRBJ2-3; D is perhaps TRBD2 (5 bases). Trimming stripped 7 bases from V and 1 base from J, with 15 bases between. The CDR3 loop spans 15 amino acids. The germline CDR1 and CDR2 sequences are SEHNR and FQNEAQ (reference sequence). CDR3 coding DNA: TGTGCCAGCACCCAAGGCAGGACTGGCACAGATACGCAGTATTTT. Translated, it gives CASTQGRTGTDTQYF.

CDR3 residues: CATSDWSGTGHQPQHF. CDR3 DNA: TGTGCCACCAGTGATTGGTCCGGGACAGGGCATCAGCCCCAGCATTTT. The chain has TRBV24-1 and TRBJ1-5, with 9 bases identical to TRBD1. After removal of 2 bases from V and 5 bases from J, the junction contained 6 bases not matched to a gene. Germline CDR1 and CDR2: KGHDR and SFDVKD. The CDR3 runs to 16 residues.

A word on this clone: The sample contains more than one DNA sequence encoding this CDR3. This chain connects TRBV6-5 to TRBJ1-1, with 8 bases that match TRBD1. Germline CDR1 and CDR2: MNHEY and SVGAGI. This CDR3 has 14 amino acids. The V segment lost 5 bases and the J segment 5 bases; nucleotides outside the gene matches: 7. CDR3 bases: TGTGCCAGCAGTCCCAGGACAGGGTGGACTGAAGCTTTCTTT. This translates into CASSPRTGWTEAFF.

V gene TRBV28 combines with J gene TRBJ2-1, with a possible D match to TRBD1 (6 bases). In germline, CDR1 is MDHEN, CDR2 SYDVKM. This CDR3 comprises 15 residues. Trimming left V 7 bases short and J 4 bases short, with 17 bases between. The CDR3 DNA reads TGTGCCAGCACTAATTGGGGGCTCAGGTACAATGAGCAGTTCTTC. Translating it yields CASTNWGLRYNEQFF.

The chain uses TRBV2 and TRBJ1-2, with 7 bases fitting TRBD1. The CDR3 spans 14 residues. The germline V gene has CDR1 SNHLY and CDR2 FYNNEI. With 3 bases clipped from V and 5 bases from J, the junction kept 6 bases outside the gene matches. CDR3 DNA: TGTGCCAGCAGTGAGTTCGGGACAGATTATGGCTACACCTTC. This sequence encodes CASSEFGTDYGYTF. Supplemented by reference TRBV2 and TRBJ1-2, the full variable domain reads EPEVTQTPSHQVTQMGQEVILRCVPISNHLYFYWYRQILGQKVEFLVSFYNNEISEKSEIFDDQFSVERPDGSNFTLKIRSTKLEDSAMYFCASSEFGTDYGYTFGSGTRLTVV.

The chain links TRBV20-1 to TRBJ2-3; 11 bases map to TRBD2. Per germline, CDR1 DFQATT and CDR2 SNEGSKA (reference sequence). The CDR3 is 18 residues long. The V gene end was trimmed by 3 bases and the J gene end by 1 base; junction bases not matched to a gene: 12. The CDR3 sequence is CSASPPPLAGGRTDTQYF. The CDR3 DNA reads TGCAGTGCTAGTCCTCCCCCTCTAGCGGGGGGCCGCACAGATACGCAGTATTTT.

J is TRBJ1-4 and V is TRBV11-2, with D possibly TRBD1 on 6 matching bases. CDR1 is SGHAT and CDR2 is FQNNGV in the germline V gene. The CDR3 extends over 15 amino acids. The ends were cut back, 2 bases at V and 8 bases at J, with 15 bases in the middle. CDR3 sequence reads: CASSLLPNRAEKLFF. The CDR3 nucleotides read TGTGCCAGCAGCTTATTACCCAACAGGGCCGAAAAACTGTTTTTT.

This clone was seen only a few times. This rearrangement joins TRBV30 to TRBJ2-1; 7 bases are shared with TRBD2. The CDR3 is 15 residues long. After removal of 0 bases from V and 8 bases from J, the junction contained 10 bases not matched to a gene. Germline loops: CDR1 GTSNPN, CDR2 SVGIG (reference sequence). CDR3 bases: TGTGCCTGGAGTGTACTCGGACTAGTGGCGCATGAGCAGTTCTTC. It translates to CAWSVLGLVAHEQFF.

The chain has TRBV6-5 and TRBJ1-2, with 7 bases lining up with TRBD1. This CDR3 is built from 15 residues. V gave up 6 bases and J gave up 2 bases; unmatched junction bases: 9. Looked up from germline, CDR1 is MNHEY and CDR2 is SVGAGI. The CDR3 DNA reads TGTGCCAGCAGCGACCAACAGGGGACAAACTATGGCTACACCTTC. This codes for CASSDQQGTNYGYTF.

The genes are TRBV5-1 and TRBJ1-6, with D perhaps TRBD1 (6 bases). CDR1 and CDR2 (germline): SGHRS, YFSETQ. CDR3 length: 16 residues. Trimming cost V 5 bases and J 0 bases, with 12 bases left between them. This CDR3 reads CASSRQASSYNSPLHF. The CDR3, as DNA: TGCGCCAGCAGTCGACAGGCGAGCTCCTATAATTCACCCCTCCACTTT. Based on the CDR3 plus reference TRBV5-1 and TRBJ1-6, the full variable domain is KAGVTQTPRYLIKTRGQQVTLSCSPISGHRSVSWYQQTPGQGLQFLFEYFSETQRNKGNFPGRFSGRQFSNSRSEMNVSTLELGDSALYLCASSRQASSYNSPLHFGNGTRLTVT.

This clone appeared once. The V call is TRBV27, the J call TRBJ2-2; D ambiguous. Trimming stripped 2 bases from V and 4 bases from J, with 8 bases between. The germline gives CDR1 MNHEY, CDR2 SMNVEV (reference sequence). The length of the CDR3 is 14 residues. CDR3 sequence: CASSLRRGTGELFF. CDR3 nucleotide sequence: TGTGCCAGCAGTTTAAGACGCGGCACCGGGGAGCTGTTTTTT.

In this sample, this clone turned up once. V gene TRBV7-9 combines with J gene TRBJ1-5; maybe TRBD1 (5 bases). The V end lost 3 bases, the J end lost 5 bases, and 8 bases lay between the germline ends. The CDR3 extends over 13 amino acids. Germline V gene lookup returns CDR1 SEHNR and CDR2 FQNEAQ (reference sequence). The CDR3 sequence is CASSLSGDQPQHF. The CDR3 DNA sequence: TGTGCCAGCAGCTTGTCGGGGGATCAGCCCCAGCATTTT.